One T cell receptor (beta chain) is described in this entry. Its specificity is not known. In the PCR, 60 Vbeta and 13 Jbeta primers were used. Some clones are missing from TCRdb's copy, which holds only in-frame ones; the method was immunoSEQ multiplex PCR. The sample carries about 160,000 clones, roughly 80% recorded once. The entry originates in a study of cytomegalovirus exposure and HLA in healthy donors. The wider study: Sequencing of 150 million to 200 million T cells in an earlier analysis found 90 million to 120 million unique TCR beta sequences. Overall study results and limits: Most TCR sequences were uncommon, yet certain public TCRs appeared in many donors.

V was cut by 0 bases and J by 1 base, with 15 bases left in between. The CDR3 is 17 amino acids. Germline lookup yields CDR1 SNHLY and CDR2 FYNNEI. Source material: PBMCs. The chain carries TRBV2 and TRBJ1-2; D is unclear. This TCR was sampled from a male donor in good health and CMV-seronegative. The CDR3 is CASSEALGTTYNYGYTF. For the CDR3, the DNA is TGTGCCAGCAGTGAAGCGCTTGGTACGACATATAACTATGGCTACACCTTC.